The 22 T cell receptor beta chains below come from one sample, sequenced in a study of blood T cells in healthy people across ages. Primers used in a second PCR of about 6 to 11 cycles were a sample-barcoded 5' primer and a J-beta primer mix. From the 5' RACE reads, TCRdb called clonotypes with MiXCR, one entry per CDR3 protein. Of more than 1,000,000 distinct CDR3 sequences in the sample, under 30% were seen once. This same sample was also taken into another study, of T cells of mothers and their children.

The material sequenced was blood. The origin of the receptors is a girl aged 2 to 10 in good health.

The CDR3 loop is CASSVDDYGPSGYTF. CDR3 in DNA: TGTGCCAGCAGCGTAGATGACTACGGTCCCTCAGGCTACACCTTC. V usage is TRBV9 and J usage is TRBJ1-2, with D uncertain. Germline CDR1 reads SGDLS; CDR2 reads YYNGEE. There are 15 residues in the CDR3. Trimming took off 0 bases at V and 8 bases at J, with 17 bases between the two ends.

The rearrangement joins TRBV20-1 to TRBJ2-5; D gene ambiguous. Trimming took off 0 bases at V and 6 bases at J, with 20 bases between the two ends. In germline, CDR1 is DFQATT, CDR2 SNEGSKA (reference sequence). The length of the CDR3 is 16 residues. CDR3 nucleotides: TGCAGTGCTAGAGATCGGGTAGAGCCCGCCTCAAAGACCCAGTACTTC. Residues: CSARDRVEPASKTQYF.

The V and J genes are TRBV7-6 and TRBJ2-5; TRBD1 matches 10 bases. V gave up 5 bases and J gave up 11 bases; unmatched junction bases: 14. Germline V lookup: CDR1 SGHVS, CDR2 FNYEAQ. This CDR3 contains 15 residues. This CDR3 is CASSPQPGQGFQQYF. The CDR3 DNA sequence: TGTGCCAGCAGCCCCCAACCGGGACAGGGGTTCCAGCAGTACTTC. Full variable domain (rest looked up from reference TRBV7-6 and TRBJ2-5): GAGVSQSPRYKVTKRGQDVALRCDPISGHVSLYWYRQALGQGPEFLTYFNYEAQQDKSGLPNDRFSAERPEGSISTLTIQRTEQRDSAMYRCASSPQPGQGFQQYFGPGTRLLVL.

The chain couples TRBV7-2 to TRBJ1-1, with 8 bases identical to TRBD1. The CDR3 covers 12 residues. J lost 6 bases, V lost 9 bases, and 6 bases had no gene match. Germline V gene sequence: CDR1 SGHTA, CDR2 FQGNSA. CDR3 loop: CASSDRGPEAFF. In DNA form, the CDR3 reads TGTGCCAGTTCAGACAGGGGACCTGAAGCTTTCTTT.

This clonotype was observed a handful of times. As DNA, the CDR3 is TGCGCCAGCAGTCAGGAAGACTGTAGACTAGCCAAAAACATTCAGTACTTC. Its protein is CASSQEDCRLAKNIQYF. This chain uses TRBV23-1 with TRBJ2-4; no clear D. TRBV23-1 is marked as an open reading frame, function uncertain. The CDR3 has 17 amino acids. V was trimmed by 3 bases and J by 0 bases, leaving 15 bases between them.

This chain connects TRBV7-3 to TRBJ2-3, with D unresolved. The V end was cut by 5 bases, the J end by 8 bases, with 17 bases between. The V gene's germline CDR1 is SGHTA and CDR2 FQGTGA. The CDR3 spans 14 residues. In nucleotides, the CDR3 is TGTGCCAGCAGCCCTGGGATGGCCGGCGCTACGCAGTATTTT. It encodes CASSPGMAGATQYF.

The chain employs TRBV28 and TRBJ2-3; D not resolved. The germline CDR1 and CDR2 sequences are MDHEN and SYDVKM. The germline V and J ends were trimmed by 0 bases and 1 base, with 8 bases remaining between them. The CDR3 is made up of 15 amino acids. The CDR3: CASSLWQYGTDTQYF. The CDR3 nucleotides are TGTGCCAGCAGTTTATGGCAGTACGGCACAGATACGCAGTATTTT.

This clonotype was seen only a few times. This rearrangement joins TRBV2 to TRBJ2-3; D gene unclear. CDR1 SNHLY and CDR2 FYNNEI come from the germline V gene. The CDR3 runs to 12 residues. The V gene lost 8 bases and the J gene lost 3 bases, with 9 bases spanning the gap. The CDR3 loop reads CASLVATDTQYF. CDR3 bases: TGTGCCAGCTTGGTTGCGACAGATACGCAGTATTTT.

This chain connects TRBV5-1 to TRBJ2-3; D is perhaps TRBD1 (5 bases). Germline V CDR1 and CDR2: SGHRS, YFSETQ. V was shortened by 9 bases and J by 3 bases, with 14 bases between the two germline ends. CDR3 size: 13 residues. The CDR3 coding sequence is TGCGCCAATACAGGCCTAATAACAGATACGCAGTATTTT. Its protein product is CANTGLITDTQYF. Complete variable domain (other parts from reference TRBV5-1 and TRBJ2-3): KAGVTQTPRYLIKTRGQQVTLSCSPISGHRSVSWYQQTPGQGLQFLFEYFSETQRNKGNFPGRFSGRQFSNSRSEMNVSTLELGDSALYLCANTGLITDTQYFGPGTRLTVL.

This clonotype occurred once. The V gene is TRBV27, the J gene TRBJ1-4; D gene unclear. This CDR3 contains 15 residues. Deletions cut 5 bases from V and 6 bases from J, with 16 bases between. Germline-derived CDR1 and CDR2 are MNHEY and SMNVEV (reference sequence). In DNA, the CDR3 is TGTGCCAGCAGTCGGGTCCGTAGTGGTTATGAAAAACTGTTTTTT. The encoded protein is CASSRVRSGYEKLFF.

In its sample, this clonotype was seen a few times. The chain joins TRBV29-1 to TRBJ2-2; D is unclear. Germline assignment: CDR1 SQVTM and CDR2 ANQGSEA. Trimming cost V 8 bases and J 7 bases, with 17 bases left between them. The CDR3 sequence is 13 residues long. The CDR3 sequence: CSILYVGDGELFF. CDR3 nucleotide sequence: TGCAGCATCCTATACGTTGGGGACGGGGAGCTGTTTTTT.

This clonotype was seen only a few times. The V call is TRBV14, the J call TRBJ1-6, with unresolved D. This CDR3 has 16 amino acids. The V gene's germline CDR1 is SGHDN and CDR2 FVKESK. V gave up 1 base and J gave up 4 bases, with 11 bases separating them. The CDR3 sequence: CASSQVAGNYNSPLHF. Written as DNA, the CDR3 is TGTGCCAGCAGCCAAGTAGCGGGGAATTATAATTCACCCCTCCACTTT.

The V and J genes are TRBV7-9 and TRBJ2-5; 13 bases agree with TRBD2. CDR3 length: 16 residues. The trim removed 4 bases at V and 3 bases at J, leaving 5 bases unmatched. Germline values: CDR1 SEHNR, CDR2 FQNEAQ (reference sequence). The chain's CDR3 is CASSYLGLAGKETQYF. Here the CDR3 DNA reads TGTGCCAGCAGCTACCTGGGACTAGCGGGAAAAGAGACCCAGTACTTC. Filled out from reference TRBV7-9 and TRBJ2-5, the complete variable domain reads DTGVSQNPRHKITKRGQNVTFRCDPISEHNRLYWYRQTLGQGPEFLTYFQNEAQLEKSRLLSDRFSAERPKGSFSTLEIQRTEQGDSAMYLCASSYLGLAGKETQYFGPGTRLLVL.

J is TRBJ2-1 and V is TRBV4-1; 9 bases align to TRBD1. This CDR3 has 15 amino acids. Germline V gives CDR1 MGHRA, CDR2 YSYEKL. With 2 bases clipped from V and 5 bases from J, the junction kept 4 bases outside the gene matches. CDR3: CASSQPGQGDNEQFF. CDR3 nucleotide sequence: TGCGCCAGCAGCCAACCGGGACAGGGCGACAATGAGCAGTTCTTC.

This clonotype showed up just a few times. The chain is built from TRBV20-1 and TRBJ2-7; D not certain. CDR1 and CDR2 from the germline V gene are DFQATT and SNEGSKA (reference sequence). The CDR3 length is 13 residues. Deletions cut 6 bases from V and 7 bases from J, with 19 bases between. CDR3 sequence reads: CSAPGPGQGEQYF. DNA of the CDR3: TGCAGTGCCCCCGGGCCAGGCCAAGGGGAGCAGTACTTC.

A note on this clonotype: Germline and junction disagree at one end, which may indicate a read error. The chain has TRBV6-1 and TRBJ2-1, with 7 bases identical to TRBD2. The CDR3 is 9 residues long. Germline values: CDR1 MNHNS, CDR2 SASEGT. CDR3 residues: CASSDRGVF. The CDR3 DNA follows: TGTGCCAGCAGTGATCGGGGGGTCTTC.

This sequence joins TRBV5-1 and TRBJ2-1, with 13 bases that match TRBD2. The CDR3 length is 15 residues. V dropped 4 bases and J dropped 7; count of bases not matched to a gene: 5. Germline V gene data show CDR1 as SGHRS and CDR2 as YFSETQ. The CDR3 sequence is CASSHTSGRENEQFF. CDR3 DNA sequence: TGCGCCAGCAGCCATACTAGCGGGAGGGAGAATGAGCAGTTCTTC.

Remarks on this clonotype: One junction end disagrees with the germline gene, perhaps due to a read error. The gene calls are TRBV6-1 and TRBJ2-3, with TRBD2 matching 10 bases. The CDR3 extends over 17 amino acids. The germline gives CDR1 MNHNS, CDR2 SASEGT. This CDR3 is CASTDHEAGGPRDTQCF. CDR3 bases: TGTGCCAGCACTGACCACGAAGCGGGGGGGCCTAGAGATACGCAGTGTTTT.

This clonotype was detected a few times. V and J are TRBV5-1 and TRBJ2-2; no clear D. CDR3 length: 14 amino acids. Trimming removed 6 bases from V and 0 bases from J, with 9 bases in between. Germline CDR1 and CDR2: SGHRS and YFSETQ. The CDR3 bases are TGCGCCAGCAACTCTCAATCGAACACCGGGGAGCTGTTTTTT. Translated: CASNSQSNTGELFF.

This clonotype was observed a few times. The chain joins TRBV7-2 to TRBJ2-1; tentatively, D is TRBD1 or TRBD2 (5 bases each). Germline V gene sequence: CDR1 SGHTA, CDR2 FQGNSA. Trimming left V 5 bases short and J 0 bases short, with 14 bases between. This CDR3 has 16 residues. CDR3 sequence reads: CASSVRDGSSYNEQFF. DNA of the CDR3: TGTGCCAGCAGCGTTAGGGACGGTAGCTCCTACAATGAGCAGTTCTTC.

This chain connects TRBV2 to TRBJ2-5; tentative D call: TRBD2 (7 bases). The germline gives CDR1 SNHLY, CDR2 FYNNEI. This CDR3 is built from 16 residues. V was clipped by 4 bases and J by 2 bases, with 17 bases between them. The CDR3 DNA reads TGTGCCAGCAGTGGAGGGGGGGAAGGGGAGCAAGAGACCCAGTACTTC. Translating gives CASSGGGEGEQETQYF.

This clonotype was observed a handful of times. This sequence joins TRBV29-1 and TRBJ2-3; TRBD2 agrees at 11 bases. With 6 bases clipped from V and 5 bases from J, the junction kept 4 bases outside the gene matches. CDR1 and CDR2 from the germline V gene are SQVTM and ANQGSEA. The CDR3 sequence is 13 residues long. CDR3 coding DNA: TGCAGCGTCCTCGGACTAGCGGGAGATACGCAGTATTTT. It codes for CSVLGLAGDTQYF.